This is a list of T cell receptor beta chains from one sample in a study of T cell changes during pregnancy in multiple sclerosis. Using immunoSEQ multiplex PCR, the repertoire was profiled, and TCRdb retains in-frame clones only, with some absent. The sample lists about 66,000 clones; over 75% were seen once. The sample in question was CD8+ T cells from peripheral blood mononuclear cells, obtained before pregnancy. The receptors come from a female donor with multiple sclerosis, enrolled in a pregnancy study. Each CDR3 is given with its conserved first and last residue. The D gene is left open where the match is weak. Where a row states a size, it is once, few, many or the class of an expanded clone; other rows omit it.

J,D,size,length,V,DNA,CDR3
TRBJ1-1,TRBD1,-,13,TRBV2,TGTGCCAGCAGTACGACAGGGATCACTGAAGCTTTCTTT,CASSTTGITEAFF
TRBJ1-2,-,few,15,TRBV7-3,TGTGCCAGCAGCTCCAGGACACTCTCTAACTATGGCTACACCTTC,CASSSRTLSNYGYTF
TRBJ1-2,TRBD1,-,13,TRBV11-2,TGTGCCAGCAGGTCTACACAGGGGAATGGCTACACCTTC,CASRSTQGNGYTF
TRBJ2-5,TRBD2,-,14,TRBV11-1,TGTGCCAGCAGCCCAGCGGGGGGAGGGGAGACCCAGTACTTC,CASSPAGGGETQYF
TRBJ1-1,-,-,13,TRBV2,TGTGCCAGCAGTGACGGGGGTCCCACTGAAGCTTTCTTT,CASSDGGPTEAFF
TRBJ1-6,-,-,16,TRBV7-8,TGTGCCAGCAGCTTAGGCCAGGGGCGCATAGGTTCACCCCTCCACTTT,CASSLGQGRIGSPLHF
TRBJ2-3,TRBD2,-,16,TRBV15,TGTGCCACCAGCGCGGGACCGGGGGGGGCCACAGATACGCAGTATTTT,CATSAGPGGATDTQYF
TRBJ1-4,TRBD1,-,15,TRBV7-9,TGTGCCAGCAGCGCGGGACAGGGCTCTAATGAAAAACTGTTTTTT,CASSAGQGSNEKLFF
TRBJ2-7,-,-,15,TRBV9,TGTGCCAGCAGCGTAGGCTCAGGAGGACCCTACGAGCAGTACTTC,CASSVGSGGPYEQYF
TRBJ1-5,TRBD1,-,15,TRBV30,TGTGCCTGGAGCGAGACAGGGCCCCCCAATCAGCCCCAGCATTTT,CAWSETGPPNQPQHF
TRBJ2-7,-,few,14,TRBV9,TGTGCCAGCAGCGCCGACTCCGCCCAGGGCGAGCAGTACTTC,CASSADSAQGEQYF
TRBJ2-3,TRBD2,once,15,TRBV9,TGTGCCAGCAGCACATGGGGGGGTCCCACAGATACGCAGTATTTT,CASSTWGGPTDTQYF
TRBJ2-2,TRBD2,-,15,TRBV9,TGTGCCAGCAGCAGCTCCGGGACTAGCACCGGGGAGCTGTTTTTT,CASSSSGTSTGELFF
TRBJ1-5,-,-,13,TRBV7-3,TGTGCCAGCAGCTTAGGGCTTGATCAGCCCCAGCATTTT,CASSLGLDQPQHF
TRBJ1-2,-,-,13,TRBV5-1,TGCGCCAGCAGCCACCAACAGGGATACGGCTACACCTTC,CASSHQQGYGYTF
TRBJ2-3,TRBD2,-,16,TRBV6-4,TGTGCCAGCAGTGACCCAACGGGGGGGGGCCGAGATACGCAGTATTTT,CASSDPTGGGRDTQYF
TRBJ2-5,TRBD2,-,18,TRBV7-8,TGTGCCAGCAGCGAAGGGACTAGCGGGGGAATGGTTCAAGAGACCCAGTACTTC,CASSEGTSGGMVQETQYF
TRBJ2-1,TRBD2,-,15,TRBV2,TGTGCCAGCACCCTAGCGGGCGGATCTTACAATGAGCAGTTCTTC,CASTLAGGSYNEQFF
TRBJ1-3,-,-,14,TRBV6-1,TGTGCCAGCAGAGACAGTTACTCTGGAAACACCATATATTTT,CASRDSYSGNTIYF
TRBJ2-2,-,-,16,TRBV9,TGTGCCAGCAGCCCGCCCCTCGCAGGGGACACCGGGGAGCTGTTTTTT,CASSPPLAGDTGELFF
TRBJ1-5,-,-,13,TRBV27,TGTGCCAGCAGTTTGGCAGGGGATCAGCCCCAGCATTTT,CASSLAGDQPQHF
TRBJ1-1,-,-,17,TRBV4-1,TGCGCCAGCAGCCAAGGAGACGGGAGCTCCTCGAACACTGAAGCTTTCTTT,CASSQGDGSSSNTEAFF
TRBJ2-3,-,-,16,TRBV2,TGTGCCAGCAGTGAAGCCCTAAGACAGATTGAAGATACGCAGTATTTT,CASSEALRQIEDTQYF
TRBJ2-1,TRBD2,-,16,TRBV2,TGTGCCAGCAGTAATCAGGCGGGGGGAATTCACAATGAGCAGTTCTTC,CASSNQAGGIHNEQFF
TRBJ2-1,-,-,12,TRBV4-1,TGCGCCAGCAGCCAGGTCAGGGATGAGCAGTTCTTC,CASSQVRDEQFF
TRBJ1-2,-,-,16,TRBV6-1,TGTGCCAGCAGTGAACAGCAGGGGACCCCCCATTATGGCTACACCTTC,CASSEQQGTPHYGYTF
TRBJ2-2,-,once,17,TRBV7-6,TGTGCCAGCAGCTCAACAGGTCCGGGAGCCGGCACCGGGGAGCTGTTTTTT,CASSSTGPGAGTGELFF
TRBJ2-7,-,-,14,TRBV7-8,TGTGCCAGCAGCTTGGGCGTTGGCCCCTACGAGCAGTACTTC,CASSLGVGPYEQYF
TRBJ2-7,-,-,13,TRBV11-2,TGTGCCAGCAGCTTTAATCTCTACTACGAGCAGTACTTC,CASSFNLYYEQYF
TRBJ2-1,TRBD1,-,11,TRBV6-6,TGTGCTGCGACAGGGGACAATGAGCAGTTCTTC,CAATGDNEQFF
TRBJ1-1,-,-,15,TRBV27,TGTGCCAGCAGCCAACCGGGACTTAAGAACACTGAAGCTTTCTTT,CASSQPGLKNTEAFF